Below are 30 T cell receptor beta chains sequenced from a single sample in a study of OX40 agonist ivuxolimab in advanced cancers. Here immunoSEQ multiplex PCR was the method, and the copy in TCRdb shows in-frame clones only, minus some. Among more than 50,000 clones listed, roughly 88% were seen once. The starting material was CD4+ or CD8+ T cells sorted from blood, obtained in a trial of the OX40 agonist ivuxolimab. These receptors all come from an adult with an advanced solid tumor such as melanoma, head and neck, liver or kidney cancer.

This clone showed up just a few times. This sequence joins TRBV19 and TRBJ2-4; perhaps TRBD1 as D (6 bases). The CDR3 is made up of 14 amino acids. The germline V gene encodes CDR1 LNHDA and CDR2 SQIVND (reference sequence). V lost 8 bases and J lost 0, with 11 bases in between. Here the CDR3 reads CASSGVGAKNIQYF. The CDR3 DNA sequence: TGTGCCAGTTCAGGGGTAGGAGCCAAAAACATTCAGTACTTC.

This chain links TRBV18 with TRBJ1-1; 7 positions match TRBD1. This CDR3 spans 15 amino acids. CDR1 and CDR2 (germline): KGHSH, LQKENI. The trim removed 3 bases at V and 3 bases at J, leaving 7 bases unmatched. CDR3 sequence: CASSPPTGRDTEAFF. For the CDR3, the DNA is TGTGCCAGCTCACCTCCGACAGGGCGGGACACTGAAGCTTTCTTT.

This clone has a handful of counts. The J gene is TRBJ2-3, the V gene TRBV19; the D gene could be TRBD1 or TRBD2 (5 bases each). CDR3 length equals 16 residues. V dropped 5 bases and J dropped 0 bases, with 15 bases sitting between them. Looked up from germline, CDR1 is LNHDA and CDR2 is SQIVND (reference sequence). The chain's CDR3 is CASSDTGTFSTDTQYF. The CDR3 DNA is TGTGCCAGTAGTGACACCGGGACCTTCAGCACAGATACGCAGTATTTT. The whole variable domain, remainder taken from reference TRBV19 and TRBJ2-3, is DGGITQSPKYLFRKEGQNVTLSCEQNLNHDAMYWYRQDPGQGLRLIYYSQIVNDFQKGDIAEGYSVSREKKESFPLTVTSAQKNPTAFYLCASSDTGTFSTDTQYFGPGTRLTVL.

This chain connects TRBV7-8 to TRBJ1-5; TRBD1 agrees at 10 bases. The V segment lost 1 base and the J segment 2 bases; nucleotides outside the gene matches: 8. Germline CDR1 SGHVS, CDR2 FQNEAQ. The length of the CDR3 is 18 residues. For the CDR3, the DNA is TGTGCCAGCAGCTTAGTTTCTGGGACAGGGGTTGGCAATCAGCCCCAGCATTTT. Translation gives CASSLVSGTGVGNQPQHF.

This chain uses TRBV6-5 with TRBJ1-1; D remains ambiguous. CDR1 is MNHEY and CDR2 is SVGAGI in the germline V gene. The CDR3 is 11 amino acids. V was cut by 5 bases and J by 7 bases, with 8 bases left in between. The CDR3 sequence: CASSKTFEAFF. The CDR3 DNA reads TGTGCCAGCAGTAAGACCTTTGAAGCTTTCTTT.

The chain employs TRBV4-3 and TRBJ1-2; TRBD1 agrees at 7 bases. The V segment lost 0 bases and the J segment 5 bases; nucleotides outside the gene matches: 9. Germline values: CDR1 LGHNA, CDR2 YSLEER. This CDR3 region has 16 residues. CDR3 residues: CASSQDTGANPYGYTF. The CDR3 DNA reads as TGCGCCAGCAGCCAAGATACAGGGGCGAACCCTTATGGCTACACCTTC.

This chain joins TRBV6-6 and TRBJ1-6; 7 nucleotides agree with TRBD1. The CDR3 has 16 residues. Germline CDR1 and CDR2: MNHNY and SVGAGI (reference sequence). V lost 4 bases to trimming and J lost 5 bases; unmatched junction nucleotides: 8. The CDR3 protein is CASSLTGRIHNSPLHF. The CDR3 coding sequence is TGTGCCAGCAGTTTGACAGGGAGGATACATAATTCACCCCTCCACTTT.

J is TRBJ2-5 and V is TRBV15; no reliable D call. The CDR3 has 13 amino acids. Germline CDR1 and CDR2: LNHNV and YYDKDF (reference sequence). V lost 1 base and J 5 bases, leaving 8 bases between the germline ends. The CDR3 protein is CATSRVRFETQYF. The CDR3 DNA reads as TGTGCCACCAGCAGAGTCAGATTCGAGACCCAGTACTTC.

This rearrangement joins TRBV7-2 to TRBJ1-1; D remains unclear. This CDR3 is 13 amino acids long. Germline values: CDR1 SGHTA, CDR2 FQGNSA. V lost 1 base and J 14 bases, leaving 17 bases between the germline ends. The CDR3 is CASSLGMRGLLFF. CDR3 bases: TGTGCCAGCAGCTTAGGGATGCGAGGGCTACTATTCTTT.

The CDR3 nucleotides are TGTGCCAGCAGTTCCCTGCAGAGAAATTCACCCCTCCACTTT. This gives the protein CASSSLQRNSPLHF. The gene calls are TRBV6-5 and TRBJ1-6; unclear D gene. V lost 4 bases, J lost 7 bases, and 11 bases lay in between. CDR3 size: 14 residues. CDR1 and CDR2 (germline): MNHEY, SVGAGI.

This clone was seen once. The V and J genes are TRBV9 and TRBJ1-4; 7 positions agree with TRBD1. Germline assignment: CDR1 SGDLS and CDR2 YYNGEE. Losses at the gene ends were 3 bases for V and 8 bases for J; bases not matched to a gene: 10. The length of the CDR3 is 15 residues. CDR3 sequence reads: CASSGRQGVGEKLFF. DNA for the CDR3: TGTGCCAGCAGCGGACGTCAGGGGGTAGGGGAAAAACTGTTTTTT.

This rearrangement joins TRBV9 to TRBJ2-1; 7 bases align to TRBD2. The CDR3 runs to 15 residues. V trimming: 0 bases; J trimming: 4 bases; junction bases outside the gene matches: 4. CDR1 and CDR2 from the germline V gene are SGDLS and YYNGEE. DNA for the CDR3: TGTGCCAGCAGCGTAGTTGGTAGCGGGTACAATGAGCAGTTCTTC. Amino acids: CASSVVGSGYNEQFF. The full variable domain, with the rest looked up from reference TRBV9 and TRBJ2-1, is DSGVTQTPKHLITATGQRVTLRCSPRSGDLSVYWYQQSLDQGLQFLIQYYNGEERAKGNILERFSAQQFPDLHSELNLSSLELGDSALYFCASSVVGSGYNEQFFGPGTRLTVL.

The gene calls are TRBV19 and TRBJ2-7, with a tentative D call TRBD2 (6 bases). V was clipped by 5 bases and J by 4 bases, with 15 bases between them. The CDR3 runs to 14 residues. Germline CDR1 and CDR2: LNHDA and SQIVND (reference sequence). CDR3 sequence reads: CASSGLSGVYEQYF. The CDR3 DNA sequence: TGTGCCAGTAGTGGACTTTCGGGGGTGTACGAGCAGTACTTC.

In regard to this clone: Relative to the germline gene, one junction end is altered; a read error may explain this. The same CDR3 also results from other DNA sequences found in this sample. The CDR3 here is CASSLAPGRVQETQYF. CDR3 sequence (DNA): TGTGCTAGCAGCTTAGCGCCGGGGAGGGTCCAAGAGACCCAGTACTTC. The gene calls are TRBV7-7 and TRBJ2-5, with TRBD2 matching 7 bases. CDR3 length: 16 amino acids. Germline values: CDR1 SSHAT, CDR2 FNYEAQ (reference sequence).

Only a few counts were recorded for this clone. The CDR3 region is CASRISGNTIYF. CDR3 DNA: TGTGCCAGTCGGATCTCTGGAAACACCATATATTTT. The rearrangement joins TRBV19 to TRBJ1-3; no definite D call. This CDR3 is 12 amino acids long. V lost 8 bases to trimming and J lost 0 bases, with 5 bases between them. The germline V gene encodes CDR1 LNHDA and CDR2 SQIVND (reference sequence).

This chain uses TRBV6-1 with TRBJ2-1; D may correspond to TRBD1 or TRBD2 (5 bases each). Germline values: CDR1 MNHNS, CDR2 SASEGT. V lost 1 base, J lost 2 bases, and 12 bases lay in between. This CDR3 has 16 amino acids. The CDR3 here is CASSEVGTRAYNEQFF. The CDR3 bases are TGTGCCAGCAGTGAAGTAGGGACCCGCGCCTACAATGAGCAGTTCTTC.

This chain connects TRBV19 to TRBJ1-5, with 7 bases matching TRBD1. Germline loops: CDR1 LNHDA, CDR2 SQIVND (reference sequence). V trimming: 3 bases; J trimming: 5 bases; junction bases outside the gene matches: 7. There are 15 residues in the CDR3. The CDR3, as DNA: TGTGCCAGTAGTATTCCTACAGGGGCGTATCAGCCCCAGCATTTT. The encoded protein is CASSIPTGAYQPQHF.

The rearrangement links TRBV4-1 to TRBJ1-5; D not certain. This CDR3 contains 13 residues. V gave up 0 bases and J gave up 7 bases, with 7 bases separating them. The V gene's germline CDR1 is MGHRA and CDR2 YSYEKL. The CDR3 loop is CASSQDRRQPQHF. CDR3 DNA sequence: TGCGCCAGCAGCCAAGATCGCAGGCAGCCCCAGCATTTT.

This chain joins TRBV7-3 and TRBJ1-4, with D hard to call. This CDR3 is 13 amino acids long. Germline-derived CDR1 and CDR2 are SGHTA and FQGTGA. V lost 5 bases and J 5 bases, leaving 9 bases between the germline ends. CDR3 residues: CASSEVPNEKLFF. CDR3 DNA sequence: TGTGCCAGCAGCGAAGTGCCAAATGAAAAACTGTTTTTT.

This chain's CDR3 is CASSRGTDQETQYF. The CDR3 nucleotides are TGTGCCAGCTCACGGGGGACGGACCAAGAGACCCAGTACTTC. The chain joins TRBV18 to TRBJ2-5, with D perhaps given as TRBD1 or TRBD2 (5 bases each). V shed 4 bases and J shed 0 bases, with 9 bases lying between them. The length of the CDR3 is 14 residues. Germline CDR1 KGHSH, CDR2 LQKENI.

The chain has TRBV9 and TRBJ2-3, with 11 bases identical to TRBD2. Germline lookup yields CDR1 SGDLS and CDR2 YYNGEE. CDR3 length: 16 residues. The V segment lost 0 bases and the J segment 4 bases; nucleotides outside the gene matches: 4. The CDR3 nucleotides read TGTGCCAGCAGCGTAGTGTCTAGCGGGGGGCCAGATACGCAGTATTTT. Its translation is CASSVVSSGGPDTQYF.

The V call is TRBV7-2, the J call TRBJ1-4; unclear D gene. In germline, CDR1 is SGHTA, CDR2 FQGNSA. The ends were cut back, 3 bases at V and 6 bases at J, with 8 bases in the middle. The CDR3 has 13 residues. This CDR3 reads CASSFKADEKLFF. In DNA form, the CDR3 reads TGTGCCAGCAGCTTTAAAGCCGATGAAAAACTGTTTTTT. Based on the CDR3 plus reference TRBV7-2 and TRBJ1-4, the full variable domain is GAGVSQSPSNKVTEKGKDVELRCDPISGHTALYWYRQSLGQGLEFLIYFQGNSAPDKSGLPSDRFSAERTGGSVSTLTIQRTQQEDSAVYLCASSFKADEKLFFGSGTQLSVL.

Only a few counts were recorded for this clone. This rearrangement joins TRBV27 to TRBJ1-6; D may be TRBD1 (6 bases). The germline V and J ends were trimmed by 2 bases and 10 bases, with 15 bases remaining between them. The CDR3 has 15 amino acids. Germline values: CDR1 MNHEY, CDR2 SMNVEV (reference sequence). The CDR3 protein is CASSLIRAGASPLHF. CDR3 in DNA: TGTGCCAGCAGTTTAATAAGGGCAGGGGCATCACCCCTCCACTTT.

The gene calls are TRBV7-6 and TRBJ1-1, with unresolved D. From germline, CDR1 is SGHVS and CDR2 FNYEAQ. The V and J ends lost 0 bases and 2 bases respectively, with 4 bases between them. The CDR3 consists of 13 residues. As DNA, the CDR3 is TGTGCCAGCAGCTTAGCGGCAAACACTGAAGCTTTCTTT. Amino acid sequence: CASSLAANTEAFF.

The V call is TRBV5-4, the J call TRBJ1-3; possible D gene TRBD1, 5 bases. The germline V gene encodes CDR1 SGHNT and CDR2 YYREEE (reference sequence). The V end was cut by 4 bases, the J end by 8 bases, with 7 bases between. The CDR3 has 11 residues. CDR3 nucleotide sequence: TGTGCCAGCAGCCCACAGGACACCATATATTTT. This gives the protein CASSPQDTIYF.

This clone was counted a single time. J is TRBJ2-4 and V is TRBV29-1, with D possibly TRBD2 on 7 matching bases. The V and J ends lost 6 bases and 0 bases respectively, with 12 bases between them. The CDR3 is made up of 14 amino acids. Germline loops: CDR1 SQVTM, CDR2 ANQGSEA. The CDR3 is CSVRRGGAKNIQYF. DNA for the CDR3: TGCAGCGTCCGGAGGGGGGGAGCCAAAAACATTCAGTACTTC.

The CDR3 DNA reads as TGTGCCAGCAGAGTTCAGGGATCCGAAGCTTTCTTT. Protein product: CASRVQGSEAFF. The chain combines TRBV6-4 with TRBJ1-1; possibly TRBD1 for D (5 bases). V lost 6 bases, J lost 8 bases, and 13 bases lay in between. This CDR3 is 12 amino acids long. Germline CDR1 MRHNA, CDR2 SNTAGT.

The rearrangement uses TRBV5-4 and TRBJ1-1, with D perhaps matching TRBD1 (6 bases). V gave up 3 bases and J gave up 11 bases, with 20 bases separating them. Germline V gives CDR1 SGHNT, CDR2 YYREEE (reference sequence). The CDR3 spans 14 residues. DNA of the CDR3: TGTGCCAGCAGCTCTGGGGGCAGCGCCCCGAGGGCTTTCTTT. This codes for CASSSGGSAPRAFF.

CDR3 coding DNA: TGTGCCAGCAAGGACAGGGGCAGTCTTGTTGCCAACGTCCTGACTTTC. This gives the protein CASKDRGSLVANVLTF. The V call is TRBV28, the J call TRBJ2-6; 9 bases match TRBD1. J gave up 7 bases and V 7 bases, and 11 bases lay outside the gene matches. The CDR3 spans 16 residues. CDR1 MDHEN and CDR2 SYDVKM come from the germline V gene. The full variable domain, completed using reference TRBV28 and TRBJ2-6, is DVKVTQSSRYLVKRTGEKVFLECVQDMDHENMFWYRQDPGLGLRLIYFSYDVKMKEKGDIPEGYSVSREKKERFSLILESASTNQTSMYLCASKDRGSLVANVLTFGAGSRLTVL.

The CDR3: CASSLDQGGEQYF. The CDR3 DNA is TGCGCCAGCAGCTTGGACCAAGGCGGCGAGCAGTACTTC. This chain links TRBV5-1 with TRBJ2-7; D is unclear. Trimming removed 0 bases from V and 6 bases from J, with 10 bases in between. The CDR3 extends over 13 amino acids. CDR1 and CDR2 from the germline V gene are SGHRS and YFSETQ.